This T cell receptor beta chain originates from a study of control samples from healthy donors and cancer patients. The CDR3 runs to 13 residues. Germline V gene lookup returns CDR1 SQVTM and CDR2 ANQGSEA. J was trimmed by 1 base and V by 7 bases; bases with no gene match: 1. Sequencing used immunoSEQ multiplex PCR; TCRdb keeps in-frame clones, though not all of them. The repertoire holds some 67,000 clones, around 87% seen once, with around 2.3% in the top ten. The V gene is TRBV29-1, the J gene TRBJ2-2, with TRBD1 matching over 9 bases. This clonotype was obtained from a woman in her forties or fifties with head and neck cancer. Sequencing was carried out using PBMCs. CDR3 sequence reads: CSGGQGNTGELFF. CDR3 bases: TGCAGCGGGGGACAGGGGAACACCGGGGAGCTGTTTTTT.